Listed below are T cell receptor beta chains from one sample, sequenced in a study of T cell repertoires in cytomegalovirus infection. Each CDR3 protein gets one entry after TCRdb re-called the reads with MiXCR. The data contain some 300,000 distinct CDR3 sequences, around 9.6% of them singletons. What was sequenced was PBMCs. The receptors derive from a human donor in good health (CMV status not recorded). Some clones in this sample may be carry-over from other donors' samples. The CDR3 runs from the conserved cysteine through the conserved F or W. The order of the fields is clone size, J gene, D gene, V gene, CDR3 protein, CDR3 DNA. The D gene is left open where the match is weak. Part of the rows lack a size; the others show once, few, many or a class for expanded clones.

clone_size: NA; j_call: TRBJ2-5; d_call: TRBD2; v_call: TRBV29-1; cdr3_aa: CSAGLRGGVETQYF; cdr3_nt: TGCAGCGCCGGGCTGCGGGGGGGAGTGGAGACCCAGTACTTC
clone_size: NA; j_call: TRBJ2-1; d_call: NA; v_call: TRBV12-3/TRBV12-4; cdr3_aa: CASRSNSGLENNEQFF; cdr3_nt: TGTGCCAGCAGGTCAAACTCGGGGCTAGAGAACAATGAGCAGTTCTTC
clone_size: NA; j_call: TRBJ2-2; d_call: TRBD1; v_call: TRBV28; cdr3_aa: CASKQQGAGGELFF; cdr3_nt: TGTGCCAGCAAGCAACAGGGGGCAGGCGGGGAGCTGTTTTTT
clone_size: many; j_call: TRBJ2-1; d_call: TRBD1; v_call: TRBV7-2; cdr3_aa: CASSPGTGLPGSYNEQFF; cdr3_nt: TGTGCCAGCAGCCCTGGGACAGGGCTCCCGGGCTCCTACAATGAGCAGTTCTTC
clone_size: many; j_call: TRBJ1-2; d_call: NA; v_call: TRBV29-1; cdr3_aa: CSVEDRGVGYGYTF; cdr3_nt: TGCAGCGTTGAAGATCGGGGGGTCGGCTATGGCTACACCTTC
clone_size: many; j_call: TRBJ2-3; d_call: TRBD1; v_call: TRBV20-1; cdr3_aa: CSARTTGGNGDTQYF; cdr3_nt: TGCAGTGCTAGGACGACAGGGGGCAATGGAGATACGCAGTATTTT
clone_size: NA; j_call: TRBJ2-2; d_call: NA; v_call: TRBV5-4; cdr3_aa: CASSLAILNGELFF; cdr3_nt: TGTGCCAGCAGCCTAGCTATCCTGAACGGGGAGCTGTTTTTT
clone_size: many; j_call: TRBJ1-1; d_call: NA; v_call: TRBV7-9; cdr3_aa: CASSPTGGKNTEAFF; cdr3_nt: TGTGCCAGCAGCCCGACGGGGGGGAAGAACACTGAAGCTTTCTTT
clone_size: NA; j_call: TRBJ1-1; d_call: TRBD1; v_call: TRBV19; cdr3_aa: CASQSQGALTEAFF; cdr3_nt: TGTGCCAGCCAAAGCCAGGGGGCGTTGACTGAAGCTTTCTTT
clone_size: many; j_call: TRBJ2-7; d_call: NA; v_call: TRBV7-8; cdr3_aa: CASSLGHISYEQYF; cdr3_nt: TGTGCCAGCAGCTTAGGGCACATTTCCTACGAGCAGTACTTC
clone_size: NA; j_call: TRBJ2-1; d_call: TRBD2; v_call: TRBV29-1; cdr3_aa: CSVFGTSGYNEQFF; cdr3_nt: TGCAGCGTCTTTGGGACTAGCGGTTACAATGAGCAGTTCTTC
clone_size: few; j_call: TRBJ2-1; d_call: NA; v_call: TRBV9; cdr3_aa: CASSGSGRSHNEQFF; cdr3_nt: TGTGCCAGCAGCGGGTCCGGGCGGAGTCACAATGAGCAGTTCTTC
clone_size: many; j_call: TRBJ1-1; d_call: NA; v_call: TRBV19; cdr3_aa: CASSGKYTEAFF; cdr3_nt: TGTGCCAGTAGTGGGAAGTACACTGAAGCTTTCTTT
clone_size: NA; j_call: TRBJ2-1; d_call: NA; v_call: TRBV20-1; cdr3_aa: CSAIGGRVEQFF; cdr3_nt: TGCAGTGCCATCGGGGGTCGGGTTGAGCAGTTCTTC
clone_size: many; j_call: TRBJ2-5; d_call: TRBD2; v_call: TRBV7-2; cdr3_aa: CASSLGPAGGPETQYF; cdr3_nt: TGTGCCAGCAGCTTAGGTCCAGCGGGGGGGCCGGAGACCCAGTACTTC
clone_size: many; j_call: TRBJ2-5; d_call: NA; v_call: TRBV7-2; cdr3_aa: CASSPLTVRVQYF; cdr3_nt: TGTGCCAGCAGCCCTTTGACAGTAAGGGTCCAGTACTTC
clone_size: few; j_call: TRBJ1-2; d_call: TRBD1; v_call: TRBV20-1; cdr3_aa: CSASLGDRGYGYTF; cdr3_nt: TGCAGTGCTAGTCTAGGAGACAGGGGATATGGCTACACCTTC
clone_size: NA; j_call: TRBJ2-5; d_call: TRBD2; v_call: TRBV19; cdr3_aa: CASSPGLAGAREWETQYF; cdr3_nt: TGTGCCAGTAGTCCGGGACTAGCGGGGGCCAGGGAATGGGAGACCCAGTACTTC
clone_size: many; j_call: TRBJ2-2; d_call: NA; v_call: TRBV7-2; cdr3_aa: CASSLNGGANTGELFF; cdr3_nt: TGTGCCAGCAGCTTAAACGGGGGCGCGAACACCGGGGAGCTGTTTTTT
clone_size: many; j_call: TRBJ2-1; d_call: NA; v_call: TRBV5-6; cdr3_aa: CASSTGRPSDEQFF; cdr3_nt: TGTGCCAGCAGTACCGGGAGACCCTCCGATGAGCAGTTCTTC
clone_size: NA; j_call: TRBJ1-4; d_call: TRBD1; v_call: TRBV4-1; cdr3_aa: CASSQGTGGGEKLFF; cdr3_nt: TGCGCCAGCAGCCAAGGAACAGGGGGCGGTGAAAAACTGTTTTTT
clone_size: many; j_call: TRBJ1-1; d_call: TRBD1; v_call: TRBV20-1; cdr3_aa: CSADTGGINEAFF; cdr3_nt: TGCAGTGCTGATACAGGGGGCATCAATGAAGCTTTCTTT
clone_size: many; j_call: TRBJ1-1; d_call: NA; v_call: TRBV10-3; cdr3_aa: CAIMKSEGEAFF; cdr3_nt: TGTGCCATCATGAAGAGCGAGGGTGAAGCTTTCTTT
clone_size: NA; j_call: TRBJ2-5; d_call: TRBD1; v_call: TRBV2; cdr3_aa: CASSSHRGRERETQYF; cdr3_nt: TGTGCCAGCAGTTCACACAGGGGGCGCGAGCGGGAGACCCAGTACTTC
clone_size: many; j_call: TRBJ2-2; d_call: TRBD1; v_call: TRBV11-3; cdr3_aa: CASSLGTGHTGELFF; cdr3_nt: TGTGCCAGCAGCTTAGGGACAGGGCACACCGGGGAGCTGTTTTTT
clone_size: many; j_call: TRBJ2-7; d_call: NA; v_call: TRBV10-3; cdr3_aa: CAISGKSYEQYF; cdr3_nt: TGTGCCATCTCTGGCAAATCCTACGAGCAGTACTTC
clone_size: many; j_call: TRBJ1-2; d_call: NA; v_call: TRBV20-1; cdr3_aa: CSARDSLFGYGYTF; cdr3_nt: TGCAGTGCTAGAGATAGCCTGTTTGGCTATGGCTACACCTTC
clone_size: many; j_call: TRBJ2-2; d_call: NA; v_call: TRBV6-5; cdr3_aa: CASSYRLQNTGELFF; cdr3_nt: TGTGCCAGCAGTTATAGACTGCAGAACACCGGGGAGCTGTTTTTT
clone_size: few; j_call: TRBJ1-2; d_call: NA; v_call: TRBV28; cdr3_aa: CASSLRTAVYGYTF; cdr3_nt: TGTGCCAGCAGTTTAAGAACAGCTGTGTATGGCTACACCTTC
clone_size: few; j_call: TRBJ2-3; d_call: TRBD1; v_call: TRBV5-4; cdr3_aa: CASSLAGGFGTDTQYF; cdr3_nt: TGTGCCAGCAGCTTGGCAGGGGGTTTTGGCACAGATACGCAGTATTTT
clone_size: many; j_call: TRBJ2-6; d_call: NA; v_call: TRBV6-5; cdr3_aa: CASMELGRSSGANVLTF; cdr3_nt: TGTGCCAGCATGGAATTGGGACGGAGCTCTGGGGCCAACGTCCTGACTTTC
clone_size: NA; j_call: TRBJ2-1; d_call: TRBD2; v_call: TRBV20-1; cdr3_aa: CSARGPLAGGPSEQFF; cdr3_nt: TGCAGTGCTAGGGGTCCCCTCGCGGGGGGGCCGAGTGAGCAGTTCTTC
clone_size: NA; j_call: TRBJ2-7; d_call: TRBD1; v_call: TRBV5-6; cdr3_aa: CASSRRQGSYEQYF; cdr3_nt: TGTGCCAGCAGCCGCCGACAGGGCTCCTACGAGCAGTACTTC
clone_size: NA; j_call: TRBJ1-5; d_call: NA; v_call: TRBV5-1; cdr3_aa: CASSLEGRTLEPQHF; cdr3_nt: TGCGCCAGCAGCTTGGAGGGACGGACATTGGAGCCCCAGCATTTT
clone_size: NA; j_call: TRBJ1-1; d_call: NA; v_call: TRBV5-6; cdr3_aa: CASSLGQHLGFF; cdr3_nt: TGTGCCAGCAGCTTGGGGCAGCATTTAGGTTTCTTT
clone_size: many; j_call: TRBJ2-5; d_call: NA; v_call: TRBV2; cdr3_aa: CASTRGEFLIGQTQYF; cdr3_nt: TGTGCCAGCACTAGAGGAGAGTTTTTAATAGGGCAGACCCAGTACTTC
clone_size: NA; j_call: TRBJ2-1; d_call: NA; v_call: TRBV28; cdr3_aa: CASSSRGGESYNEQFF; cdr3_nt: TGTGCCAGCAGCTCCCGAGGGGGGGAATCCTACAATGAGCAGTTCTTC
clone_size: many; j_call: TRBJ2-2; d_call: NA; v_call: TRBV27; cdr3_aa: CASSLNIYTGELFF; cdr3_nt: TGTGCCAGCAGTTTGAACATTTACACCGGGGAGCTGTTTTTT
clone_size: few; j_call: TRBJ2-3; d_call: NA; v_call: TRBV23-1; cdr3_aa: CASTPGICSTRNTDTQYF; cdr3_nt: TGCGCCAGCACTCCTGGGATTTGTAGCACCCGAAACACAGATACGCAGTATTTT
clone_size: many; j_call: TRBJ2-2; d_call: NA; v_call: TRBV6-2/TRBV6-3; cdr3_aa: CASSFLVSGELFF; cdr3_nt: TGTGCCAGCAGTTTCTTAGTCTCCGGGGAGCTGTTTTTT
clone_size: many; j_call: TRBJ2-3; d_call: NA; v_call: TRBV7-2; cdr3_aa: CASSFQRADTQYF; cdr3_nt: TGTGCCAGCAGCTTTCAGAGAGCAGATACGCAGTATTTT
clone_size: NA; j_call: TRBJ1-5; d_call: NA; v_call: TRBV6-2/TRBV6-3; cdr3_aa: CASSPLHNQPQHF; cdr3_nt: TGTGCCAGCAGTCCACTCCATAATCAGCCCCAGCATTTT
clone_size: many; j_call: TRBJ1-2; d_call: NA; v_call: TRBV7-2; cdr3_aa: CASSVDGNYGYTF; cdr3_nt: TGTGCCAGCAGCGTAGACGGGAACTATGGCTACACCTTC
clone_size: NA; j_call: TRBJ2-1; d_call: NA; v_call: TRBV20-1; cdr3_aa: CSARKDRVYNEQFF; cdr3_nt: TGCAGTGCCCGAAAGGACAGAGTCTACAATGAGCAGTTCTTC
clone_size: many; j_call: TRBJ1-1; d_call: NA; v_call: TRBV7-9; cdr3_aa: CASNRDNTEAFF; cdr3_nt: TGTGCCAGCAACAGGGATAACACTGAAGCTTTCTTT
clone_size: many; j_call: TRBJ2-5; d_call: NA; v_call: TRBV15; cdr3_aa: CATSRVWSTGETQYF; cdr3_nt: TGTGCCACCAGCAGAGTCTGGTCCACCGGAGAGACCCAGTACTTC
clone_size: many; j_call: TRBJ2-5; d_call: TRBD2; v_call: TRBV10-3; cdr3_aa: CAISDRVAGAQETQYF; cdr3_nt: TGTGCCATCAGTGATCGGGTAGCGGGGGCACAAGAGACCCAGTACTTC
clone_size: many; j_call: TRBJ2-1; d_call: NA; v_call: TRBV12-3/TRBV12-4; cdr3_aa: CASSRNEQFF; cdr3_nt: TGTGCCAGTTCGAGGAATGAGCAGTTCTTC
clone_size: many; j_call: TRBJ2-5; d_call: TRBD1; v_call: TRBV7-2; cdr3_aa: CASRKGQGASEGTQYF; cdr3_nt: TGTGCCAGCAGGAAAGGACAGGGGGCAAGTGAGGGGACCCAGTACTTC
clone_size: many; j_call: TRBJ1-3; d_call: TRBD1; v_call: TRBV4-1; cdr3_aa: CASSRWDSQNSGNTIYF; cdr3_nt: TGCGCCAGCAGCCGATGGGACAGCCAGAACTCTGGAAACACCATATATTTT
clone_size: NA; j_call: TRBJ1-3; d_call: NA; v_call: TRBV7-2; cdr3_aa: CASSLVGHTDTIYF; cdr3_nt: TGTGCCAGCAGCTTAGTGGGACACACAGACACCATATATTTT
clone_size: many; j_call: TRBJ1-1; d_call: NA; v_call: TRBV9; cdr3_aa: CASSATTGPNTEAFF; cdr3_nt: TGTGCCAGCAGCGCAACGACAGGACCGAACACTGAAGCTTTCTTT
clone_size: many; j_call: TRBJ1-4; d_call: NA; v_call: TRBV28; cdr3_aa: CASSRPGNGNEKLFF; cdr3_nt: TGTGCCAGCAGTCGCCCGGGGAACGGAAATGAAAAACTGTTTTTT